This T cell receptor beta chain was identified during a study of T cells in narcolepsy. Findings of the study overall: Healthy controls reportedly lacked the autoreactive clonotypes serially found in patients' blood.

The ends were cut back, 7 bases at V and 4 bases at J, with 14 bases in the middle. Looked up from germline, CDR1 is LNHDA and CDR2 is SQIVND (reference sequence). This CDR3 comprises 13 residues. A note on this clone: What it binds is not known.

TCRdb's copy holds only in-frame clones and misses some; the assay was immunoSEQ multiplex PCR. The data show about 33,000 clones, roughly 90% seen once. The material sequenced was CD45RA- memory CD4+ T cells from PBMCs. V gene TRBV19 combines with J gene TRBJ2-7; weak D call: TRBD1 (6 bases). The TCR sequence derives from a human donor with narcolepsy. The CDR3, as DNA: TGTGCCAGTACCTCGGGACATCCATACGAGCAGTACTTC. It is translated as CASTSGHPYEQYF.